The 28 T cell receptor beta chains below come from one sample, sequenced in a study of T cell changes during pregnancy in multiple sclerosis. The protocol was immunoSEQ multiplex PCR, while the TCRdb copy is restricted to in-frame clones and leaves out a portion. The sample contains roughly 76,000 clones, approximately 91% of which appear only once. The sample here was CD4+ T cells from peripheral blood mononuclear cells, taken after pregnancy. These receptors were collected from a female donor with multiple sclerosis, enrolled in a pregnancy study.

J is TRBJ2-7 and V is TRBV5-1; 8 bases match TRBD1. The CDR3 contains 14 residues. V gave up 1 base and J gave up 4 bases; unmatched junction bases: 4. The germline CDR1 and CDR2 sequences are SGHRS and YFSETQ. The DNA of the CDR3 is TGCGCCAGCAGCTTGTATCAGGGGGCTTACGAGCAGTACTTC. As protein: CASSLYQGAYEQYF.

V is TRBV30 and J is TRBJ2-3, with TRBD2 matching 10 bases. This CDR3 spans 15 amino acids. The ends lost 0 bases at V and 2 bases at J; junction bases unmatched: 2. CDR1 GTSNPN and CDR2 SVGIG come from the germline V gene (reference sequence). CDR3 sequence (DNA): TGTGCCTGGAGTGTCCTAGCGGGGGCCACAGATACGCAGTATTTT. This sequence encodes CAWSVLAGATDTQYF. The full variable domain, rest sourced from reference TRBV30 and TRBJ2-3, is SQTIHQWPATLVQPVGSPLSLECTVEGTSNPNLYWYRQAAGRGLQLLFYSVGIGQISSEVPQNLSASRPQDRQFILSSKKLLLSDSGFYLCAWSVLAGATDTQYFGPGTRLTVL.

V and J are TRBV12-5 and TRBJ2-1; D perhaps matches TRBD1 (7 bases). The CDR3 runs 15 residues. CDR1 and CDR2 from the germline V gene are LGHNT and FRNRAP. Trimming took off 6 bases at V and 8 bases at J, with 20 bases between the two ends. The CDR3: CASGLAQDRDHEQFF. The CDR3, as DNA: TGTGCTAGTGGACTAGCCCAAGACAGGGACCATGAGCAGTTCTTC.

V and J are TRBV10-1 and TRBJ2-2; 9 nucleotides match TRBD1. The ends lost 4 bases at V and 4 bases at J; junction bases unmatched: 4. This CDR3 has 15 amino acids. Germline loops: CDR1 WNHNN, CDR2 SYGVQD (reference sequence). The CDR3 DNA sequence: TGCGCCAGCAGTGCAGGGACAGGGCCCACCGGGGAGCTGTTTTTT. As protein: CASSAGTGPTGELFF.

This sequence joins TRBV6-1 and TRBJ1-3; TRBD1 matches 8 bases. The CDR3 extends over 16 amino acids. J lost 0 bases, V lost 4 bases, and 5 bases had no gene match. The V gene's germline CDR1 is MNHNS and CDR2 SASEGT. The CDR3 spells CASSVQGVSSGNTIYF. The CDR3 nucleotides are TGTGCCAGCAGTGTACAGGGGGTTAGCTCTGGAAACACCATATATTTT.

The gene calls are TRBV28 and TRBJ1-5; possible D gene TRBD1, 5 bases. In germline, CDR1 is MDHEN, CDR2 SYDVKM. V was cut by 6 bases and J by 4 bases, with 22 bases left in between. There are 17 residues in the CDR3. The CDR3 region has the DNA TGTGCCAGCAGCCCTAACGCCAGGGTGCGGGGGAATCAGCCCCAGCATTTT. It specifies CASSPNARVRGNQPQHF.

The J gene is TRBJ1-1, the V gene TRBV2; 9 nucleotides align to TRBD1. Germline V CDR1 and CDR2: SNHLY, FYNNEI. The length of the CDR3 is 14 residues. Trimming removed 4 bases from V and 4 bases from J; junction bases left unmatched: 4. Here the CDR3 reads CASSARTGATEAFF. The DNA for the CDR3 is TGTGCCAGCAGTGCTAGGACAGGGGCCACTGAAGCTTTCTTT.

The chain couples TRBV2 to TRBJ2-5; 7 positions match TRBD2. In germline, CDR1 is SNHLY, CDR2 FYNNEI. The ends lost 3 bases at V and 0 bases at J; junction bases unmatched: 4. The CDR3 covers 15 residues. The CDR3 DNA reads as TGTGCCAGCAGTGAGACTAGCCCGTACCAAGAGACCCAGTACTTC. It encodes CASSETSPYQETQYF.

The chain has TRBV7-2 and TRBJ2-2; tentative D call: TRBD2 (5 bases). Germline loops: CDR1 SGHTA, CDR2 FQGNSA. The CDR3 runs to 16 residues. V was clipped by 5 bases and J by 4 bases, with 17 bases between them. CDR3 protein: CASSPRGSVATGELFF. The CDR3 DNA is TGTGCCAGCAGCCCACGGGGTAGCGTGGCCACCGGGGAGCTGTTTTTT.

This clone has only one observation. The chain joins TRBV6-6 to TRBJ2-3, with TRBD2 matching 10 bases. The CDR3 is 16 residues long. From germline, CDR1 is MNHNY and CDR2 SVGAGI (reference sequence). The V segment lost 0 bases and the J segment 3 bases; nucleotides outside the gene matches: 3. CDR3 region: CASSYSLAGETDTQYF. CDR3 sequence (DNA): TGTGCCAGCAGTTACTCTCTAGCGGGGGAAACAGATACGCAGTATTTT.

The rearrangement uses TRBV19 and TRBJ2-5; TRBD2 matches at 12 bases. V trimming: 4 bases; J trimming: 4 bases; junction bases outside the gene matches: 4. The CDR3 covers 15 residues. Germline CDR1 LNHDA, CDR2 SQIVND (reference sequence). This chain's CDR3 is CASSTQGLAGETQYF. The CDR3 DNA reads TGTGCCAGTAGTACTCAGGGACTAGCGGGAGAGACCCAGTACTTC.

V is TRBV6-1 and J is TRBJ2-7; D remains ambiguous. Germline V CDR1 and CDR2: MNHNS, SASEGT. The length of the CDR3 is 11 residues. V was trimmed by 8 bases and J by 4 bases, leaving 9 bases between them. In DNA form, the CDR3 reads TGTGCCAGCTTAGATGCTTACGAGCAGTACTTC. Amino acids: CASLDAYEQYF.

The DNA of the CDR3 is TGTGCCAGCAGCTTAGTACCGCGGGGAGGGGATGAAAAACTGTTTTTT. Protein sequence: CASSLVPRGGDEKLFF. The J gene is TRBJ1-4, the V gene TRBV7-9; possible D gene TRBD1, 5 bases. The V end lost 1 base, the J end lost 6 bases, and 15 bases lay between the germline ends. CDR3 length: 16 residues. Germline V gene data show CDR1 as SEHNR and CDR2 as FQNEAQ (reference sequence).

The chain links TRBV6-6 to TRBJ1-5; D may be TRBD1 (5 bases). This CDR3 spans 16 amino acids. Germline V lookup: CDR1 MNHNY, CDR2 SVGAGI (reference sequence). Trimming pared 2 bases from V and 7 bases from J, leaving 18 bases between. CDR3 loop: CASSYDRAGTGQPQHF. The CDR3 DNA sequence: TGTGCCAGCAGTTACGATCGGGCCGGGACTGGGCAGCCCCAGCATTTT.

The chain uses TRBV5-4 and TRBJ1-5; TRBD1 is a possible D gene (5 bases). Germline V gene sequence: CDR1 SGHNT, CDR2 YYREEE (reference sequence). Trimming took off 5 bases at V and 1 base at J, with 25 bases between the two ends. CDR3 length: 19 amino acids. The CDR3 is CASRTEARQGLASNQPQHF. The CDR3 coding sequence is TGTGCCAGCAGAACCGAGGCTCGGCAGGGATTGGCGAGCAATCAGCCCCAGCATTTT.

The chain uses TRBV19 and TRBJ2-7, with 7 bases fitting TRBD1. Germline lookup yields CDR1 LNHDA and CDR2 SQIVND (reference sequence). V lost 6 bases and J lost 2; bases outside the gene matches: 7. The CDR3 spans 14 residues. The CDR3 here is CASSYRGLAYEQYF. CDR3 in DNA: TGTGCCAGTAGCTACAGGGGATTGGCCTACGAGCAGTACTTC.

This sequence joins TRBV28 and TRBJ1-2; D unclear. The ends were cut back, 5 bases at V and 1 base at J, with 8 bases in the middle. CDR1 is MDHEN and CDR2 is SYDVKM in the germline V gene. The length of the CDR3 is 13 residues. The CDR3, as DNA: TGTGCCAGCAGTGAGGACTTTAACTATGGCTACACCTTC. Amino acid sequence: CASSEDFNYGYTF.

This clone showed up just once. The chain links TRBV9 to TRBJ1-3, with D perhaps matching TRBD1 (5 bases). The ends were cut back, 0 bases at V and 0 bases at J, with 19 bases in the middle. The CDR3 loop spans 19 amino acids. In germline, CDR1 is SGDLS, CDR2 YYNGEE. The CDR3 sequence: CASSVVGWGETASGNTIYF. In DNA, the CDR3 is TGTGCCAGCAGCGTAGTGGGTTGGGGGGAGACCGCCTCTGGAAACACCATATATTTT.

The rearrangement joins TRBV19 to TRBJ1-2; D is ambiguous. Looked up from germline, CDR1 is LNHDA and CDR2 is SQIVND (reference sequence). V lost 4 bases and J lost 2, with 14 bases in between. The CDR3 extends over 15 amino acids. The CDR3 DNA reads TGTGCCAGTAGTAGAACTAAAGATAAGAACTATGGCTACACCTTC. This encodes CASSRTKDKNYGYTF.

This sequence joins TRBV5-1 and TRBJ2-5; 12 bases align to TRBD2. Per germline, CDR1 SGHRS and CDR2 YFSETQ. The CDR3 is 15 amino acids. V shed 3 bases, J shed 5 bases, and the junction held 5 bases outside the gene matches. This CDR3 reads CASSSLAGGHETQYF. The CDR3 DNA reads as TGCGCCAGCAGCTCTCTAGCGGGGGGGCACGAGACCCAGTACTTC. Variable domain in full (rest from reference TRBV5-1 and TRBJ2-5): KAGVTQTPRYLIKTRGQQVTLSCSPISGHRSVSWYQQTPGQGLQFLFEYFSETQRNKGNFPGRFSGRQFSNSRSEMNVSTLELGDSALYLCASSSLAGGHETQYFGPGTRLLVL.

The chain joins TRBV5-1 to TRBJ1-4; D uncertain. Germline values: CDR1 SGHRS, CDR2 YFSETQ. The CDR3 has 15 residues. The germline V and J ends were trimmed by 5 bases and 2 bases, with 13 bases remaining between them. The CDR3 coding sequence is TGCGCCAGCAGGGGTAGAGCAGGCACTAATGAAAAACTGTTTTTT. Its protein is CASRGRAGTNEKLFF.

This clone was recorded once. The V call is TRBV5-5, the J call TRBJ2-2; 7 positions agree with TRBD1. Losses at the gene ends were 9 bases for V and 4 bases for J; bases not matched to a gene: 9. The CDR3 has 14 residues. Germline values: CDR1 SGHKS, CDR2 YYEKEE (reference sequence). CDR3 loop: CATSRGLGTGELFF. As DNA, the CDR3 is TGTGCCACCTCGAGGGGGCTGGGCACCGGGGAGCTGTTTTTT.

The genes are TRBV7-2 and TRBJ2-5; 7 bases line up with TRBD2. V lost 8 bases, J lost 5 bases, and 2 bases stayed unmatched. The germline CDR1 and CDR2 sequences are SGHTA and FQGNSA. The CDR3 spans 11 residues. The CDR3 loop is CASVGGETQYF. The CDR3 bases are TGTGCCAGCGTCGGGGGGGAGACCCAGTACTTC.

The rearrangement joins TRBV2 to TRBJ1-2; no clear D. Looked up from germline, CDR1 is SNHLY and CDR2 is FYNNEI. The CDR3 loop spans 14 amino acids. Trimming removed 2 bases from V and 3 bases from J, with 10 bases in between. DNA of the CDR3: TGTGCCAGCAGTGAAAGCCAGGTCGACTATGGCTACACCTTC. It translates to CASSESQVDYGYTF. The entire variable domain, with the rest obtained from reference TRBV2 and TRBJ1-2, is as follows: EPEVTQTPSHQVTQMGQEVILRCVPISNHLYFYWYRQILGQKVEFLVSFYNNEISEKSEIFDDQFSVERPDGSNFTLKIRSTKLEDSAMYFCASSESQVDYGYTFGSGTRLTVV.

This clone appeared once. V gene TRBV5-6 combines with J gene TRBJ2-2; D is perhaps TRBD2 (5 bases). The CDR3 is 15 residues long. The V gene lost 0 bases and the J gene lost 3 bases, with 9 bases spanning the gap. The germline V gene has CDR1 SGHDT and CDR2 YYEEEE. Written as DNA, the CDR3 is TGTGCCAGCAGCTTGGAGCTAGCAGACACCGGGGAGCTGTTTTTT. It translates to CASSLELADTGELFF.

The chain uses TRBV28 and TRBJ1-1, with D uncertain. CDR3 length: 12 residues. Per the germline V gene, CDR1 is MDHEN and CDR2 is SYDVKM. Trimming shortened V by 11 bases and J by 1 base, and 11 bases separated the two germline ends. DNA for the CDR3: TGTGCCTTTCCGAGAGAGAACACTGAAGCTTTCTTT. This codes for CAFPRENTEAFF.

J is TRBJ2-4 and V is TRBV6-1, with TRBD1 matching over 8 bases. This CDR3 contains 17 residues. Germline V gene lookup returns CDR1 MNHNS and CDR2 SASEGT. V gave up 6 bases and J gave up 8 bases; unmatched junction bases: 18. In DNA form, the CDR3 reads TGTGCCAGCAGAGAAACGGGACAGGCCGGGTCGATGTACATTCAGTACTTC. Its translation is CASRETGQAGSMYIQYF.

This clone was detected only once. This chain uses TRBV5-5 with TRBJ1-1, with D maybe TRBD1 (5 bases). The V gene's germline CDR1 is SGHKS and CDR2 YYEKEE (reference sequence). The CDR3 length is 14 residues. V lost 1 base to trimming and J lost 1 base, with 8 bases between them. CDR3 sequence (DNA): TGTGCCAGCAGCTTGCTCAGGGAGAACACTGAAGCTTTCTTT. This gives the protein CASSLLRENTEAFF.